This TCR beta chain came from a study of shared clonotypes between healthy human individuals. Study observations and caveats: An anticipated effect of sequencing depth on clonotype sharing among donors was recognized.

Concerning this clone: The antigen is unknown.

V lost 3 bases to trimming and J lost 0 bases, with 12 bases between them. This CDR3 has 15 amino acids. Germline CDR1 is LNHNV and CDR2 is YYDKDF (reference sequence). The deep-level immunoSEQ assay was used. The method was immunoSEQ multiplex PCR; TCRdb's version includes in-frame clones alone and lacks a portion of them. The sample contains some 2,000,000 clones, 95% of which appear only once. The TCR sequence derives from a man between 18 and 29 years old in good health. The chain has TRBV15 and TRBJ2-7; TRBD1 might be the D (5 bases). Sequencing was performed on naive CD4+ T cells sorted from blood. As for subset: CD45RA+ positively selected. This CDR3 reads CATSSGWTSSYEQYF. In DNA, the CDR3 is TGTGCCACCAGCAGCGGTTGGACAAGCTCCTACGAGCAGTACTTC. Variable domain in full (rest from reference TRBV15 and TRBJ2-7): DAMVIQNPRYQVTQFGKPVTLSCSQTLNHNVMYWYQQKSSQAPKLLFHYYDKDFNNEADTPDNFQSRRPNTSFCFLDIRSPGLGDTAMYLCATSSGWTSSYEQYFGPGTRLTVT.